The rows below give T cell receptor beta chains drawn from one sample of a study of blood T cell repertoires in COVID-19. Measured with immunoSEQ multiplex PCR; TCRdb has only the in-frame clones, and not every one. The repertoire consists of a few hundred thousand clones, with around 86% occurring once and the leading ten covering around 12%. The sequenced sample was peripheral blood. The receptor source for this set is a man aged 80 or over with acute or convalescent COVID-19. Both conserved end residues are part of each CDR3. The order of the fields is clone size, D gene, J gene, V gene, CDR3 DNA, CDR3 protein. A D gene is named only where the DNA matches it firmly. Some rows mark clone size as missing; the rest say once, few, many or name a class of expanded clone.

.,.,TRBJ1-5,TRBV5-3,TGTGCCAGAAGGTGGGGGACACCAGTTAGCAATCAGCCCCAGCATTTT,CARRWGTPVSNQPQHF
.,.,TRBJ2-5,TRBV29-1,TGCAGCGCCCTCCCGTCCCGGGAGACCCAGTACTTC,CSALPSRETQYF
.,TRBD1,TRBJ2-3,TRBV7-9,TGTGCCAGCAGCCCGGGACAGGGGTTCGCAGATACGCAGTATTTT,CASSPGQGFADTQYF
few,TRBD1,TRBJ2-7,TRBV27,TGTGCCAGCTCCACAGCCAGGGGGCGCACCCACGAGCAGTACTTC,CASSTARGRTHEQYF
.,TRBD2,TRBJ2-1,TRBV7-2,TGTGCCAGCAGCTCCCGGGGGGAGAACTACAATGAGCAGTTCTTC,CASSSRGENYNEQFF
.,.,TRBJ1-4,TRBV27,TGTGCCAGCAGCCAACTTCATAATGAAAAACTGTTTTTT,CASSQLHNEKLFF
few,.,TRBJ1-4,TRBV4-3,TGCGCCAGCAGCCCCTTGACAGGAGTAGGGGAAAAACTGTTTTTT,CASSPLTGVGEKLFF
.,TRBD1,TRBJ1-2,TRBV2,TGTGCCAGCGCAGGACAGGTTTTCTATGGCTACACCTTC,CASAGQVFYGYTF
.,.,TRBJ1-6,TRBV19,TGTGCCACCCAAAGCCCGGGGAATTCACCCCTCCACTTT,CATQSPGNSPLHF
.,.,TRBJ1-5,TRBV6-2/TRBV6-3,TGTGCCAGCAGTTACTCGAGTCGGGGTGGCAATCAGCCCCAGCATTTT,CASSYSSRGGNQPQHF
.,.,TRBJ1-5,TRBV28,TGTGCCAGCAGTTCCCCGGCGGGGGCCTCCAATCAGCCCCAGCATTTT,CASSSPAGASNQPQHF
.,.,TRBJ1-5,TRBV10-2,TGCGCCAGCAGAGGGCAGGGAAGCAATCAGCCCCAGCATTTT,CASRGQGSNQPQHF
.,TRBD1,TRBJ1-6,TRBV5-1,TGCGCCAGCAGCTTGGCCGGGACAGGGAATAATTCACCCCTCCACTTT,CASSLAGTGNNSPLHF
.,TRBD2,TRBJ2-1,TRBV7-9,TGTGCCAGCAGCTACGGACTAGTGGGCGATGAGCAGTTCTTC,CASSYGLVGDEQFF
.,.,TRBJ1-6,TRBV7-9,TGTGCCAGCAGCTTGACAGGAGCCCGGACGGCACCCCTCCACTTT,CASSLTGARTAPLHF
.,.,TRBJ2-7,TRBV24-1,TGTGCCACCACCCTGATATGGAGGTGGGACTACGAGCAGTACTTC,CATTLIWRWDYEQYF
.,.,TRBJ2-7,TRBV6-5,TGTGCCAGCAGTTACGGGCGGGCAGGACACGAGCAGTACTTC,CASSYGRAGHEQYF
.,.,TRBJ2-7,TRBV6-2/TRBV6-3,TGTGCCAGCAGCCAAGCGGGACACTCCTACGAGCAGTACTTC,CASSQAGHSYEQYF
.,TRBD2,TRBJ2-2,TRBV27,TGTGCCAGCAGTGTCGGGACTAGCGGGAGAGGTGGGGAGCTGTTTTTT,CASSVGTSGRGGELFF
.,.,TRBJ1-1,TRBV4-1,TGCGCCAGCAGCCTGAACAGTATGAACACTGAAGCTTTCTTT,CASSLNSMNTEAFF
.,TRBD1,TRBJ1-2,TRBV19,TGTGCCAGTAGTATTGGACAGGGGGGACGGTATGGCTACACCTTC,CASSIGQGGRYGYTF
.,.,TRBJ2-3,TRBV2,TGTGCCAGCACGAGGAAACGTGGGGATACGCAGTATTTT,CASTRKRGDTQYF
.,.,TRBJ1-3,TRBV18,TGTGCCAGCTCACCTACGGCAGGGGCTGGAAACACCATATATTTT,CASSPTAGAGNTIYF
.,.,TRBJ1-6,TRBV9,TGTGCCAGCAGCGCGGGATTCTATAATTCACCCCTCCACTTT,CASSAGFYNSPLHF
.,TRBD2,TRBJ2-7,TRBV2,TGTGCCAGCAGTCAGAGCGGGAAGGGCGAGCAGTACTTC,CASSQSGKGEQYF
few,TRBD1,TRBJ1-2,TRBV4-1,TGCGCCAGCAGCCTATCACACGGGACAGGGTACCATGGCTACACCTTC,CASSLSHGTGYHGYTF
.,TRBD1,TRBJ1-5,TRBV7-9,TGTGCCAGCGAGAGCGACAGGGGTATTGGCAATCAGCCCCAGCATTTT,CASESDRGIGNQPQHF
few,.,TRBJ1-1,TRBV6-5,TGTGCCAGCAGTTATGAGGGAGGGAGGGCTGAAGCTTTCTTT,CASSYEGGRAEAFF
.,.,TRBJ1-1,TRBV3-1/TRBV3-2,TGTGCCAGCAGCACCCCCGGACTCCACGGGAAGGCTTTCTTT,CASSTPGLHGKAFF
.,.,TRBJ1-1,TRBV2,TGTGCCATCCAGATATCAGGGTTGAACACTGAAGCTTTCTTT,CAIQISGLNTEAFF
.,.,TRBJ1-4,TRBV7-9,TGTGCCAGCAGCCCCGGGAGGGCGGATGAAAAACTGTTTTTT,CASSPGRADEKLFF
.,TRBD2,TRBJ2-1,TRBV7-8,TGTGCCAGCAGACGCAGCGGGGGGCTCCCCTACAATGAGCAGTTCTTC,CASRRSGGLPYNEQFF
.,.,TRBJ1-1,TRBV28,TGTGCCAGCAGTTTACGTTCCCCCGAAGCTTTCTTT,CASSLRSPEAFF
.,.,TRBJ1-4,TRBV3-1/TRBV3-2,TGTGCCAGCAGCCAAGTTGGCAGGGCAAACGAAAAACTGTTTTTT,CASSQVGRANEKLFF
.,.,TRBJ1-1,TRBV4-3,TGCGCCAGCAGCCAAGAATTAATGAGGGTCACTGAAGCTTTCTTT,CASSQELMRVTEAFF
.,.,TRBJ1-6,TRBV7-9,TGTGCCAGCAGCTTCGGACAGAATAATTCACCCCTCCACTTT,CASSFGQNNSPLHF
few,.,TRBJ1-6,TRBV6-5,TGTGCCAGCAGTTACGCGACAGACTTTAATTCACCCCTCCACTTT,CASSYATDFNSPLHF
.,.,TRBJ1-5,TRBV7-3,TGTGCCAGCAGCTCGAAGGGACACGTGAGCAATCAGCCCCAGCATTTT,CASSSKGHVSNQPQHF
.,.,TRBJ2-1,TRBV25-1,TGTGCCAGTCGGGTCGCCAATGAGCAGTTCTTC,CASRVANEQFF
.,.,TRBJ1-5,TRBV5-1,TGCGCCAGCAGCTTGGAAGGGGGCAATCAGCCCCAGCATTTT,CASSLEGGNQPQHF
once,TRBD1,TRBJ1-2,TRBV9,TGTGCCAGCAGCGTAGGCCCAGGGGGAGATGGCTACACCTTC,CASSVGPGGDGYTF
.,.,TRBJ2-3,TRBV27,TGTGCCAGCAGTCTCCAACGAGGGGATACGCAGTATTTT,CASSLQRGDTQYF
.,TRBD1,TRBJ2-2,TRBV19,TGTGCCAGTAGCCTGACAGGGGCCCCCGGGGAGCTGTTTTTT,CASSLTGAPGELFF
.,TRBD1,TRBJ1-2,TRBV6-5,TGTGCCAGCAGTTGGGGACAGGCTGGCTACACCTTC,CASSWGQAGYTF
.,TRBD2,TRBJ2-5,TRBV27,TGTGCCAGCAGTTTAAGACTAGCCAGTGAGACCCAGTACTTC,CASSLRLASETQYF
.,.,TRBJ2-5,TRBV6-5,TGTGCCAGCAGTTACTCAGGGACAACTTTGGAGACCCAGTACTTC,CASSYSGTTLETQYF
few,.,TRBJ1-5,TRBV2,TGTGCCAGCAGCGGGGGTAGGGCAGATAGCAATCAGCCCCAGCATTTT,CASSGGRADSNQPQHF
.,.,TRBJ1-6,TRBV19,TGTGCCAGTAGTTCCTCCCCCTCCGCACTTAATTCACCCCTCCACTTT,CASSSSPSALNSPLHF
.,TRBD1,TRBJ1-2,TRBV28,TGTGCCAGCAGTTTTGAGGACAGGGACTTCTATGGCTACACCTTC,CASSFEDRDFYGYTF
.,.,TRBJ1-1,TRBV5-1,TGCGCCAGCTCACGCCAGGGGCCGGGCACTGAAGCTTTCTTT,CASSRQGPGTEAFF